This TCR beta chain came from a study of cytomegalovirus exposure and HLA in healthy donors. Unmatched junction bases numbered 8, after V lost 5 bases and J lost 0 bases. The CDR3 runs 18 residues. CDR1 and CDR2 (germline): SNHLY, FYNNEI. 13 Jbeta primers and 60 Vbeta primers were used for the PCR. Produced via immunoSEQ multiplex PCR; TCRdb's table is partial and in-frame only. The sample records 150,000 to 200,000 clones, about 80% being singletons. The sequence was collected from a woman aged 40 to 50 in good health and CMV-seronegative. The specimen was PBMCs. V and J are TRBV2 and TRBJ2-5, with TRBD2 matching over 14 bases. The CDR3 here is CASSPRLAGGKYQETQYF. CDR3 coding DNA: TGTGCCAGCAGTCCACGACTAGCGGGGGGGAAGTACCAAGAGACCCAGTACTTC.